A selection of T cell receptor beta chains follows, all from one sample in a study of T-cell reconstitution after alpha-beta-depleted transplantation in children. In TCRdb, the PCR reads were re-called with MiXCR into one record per CDR3 protein. The sample lists about 830,000 distinct CDR3 sequences, 15% to 20% occurring once. Sequencing was performed on PBMCs, mostly from graft donor cells, taken 360 days after TCRalphabeta/CD19-depleted stem cell transplant. These receptors were obtained from a male patient aged 10 to 17 who had a stem cell transplant for acute lymphoblastic leukemia, so the T cells may come from the graft donor. The CDR3 runs from the conserved cysteine through the conserved F or W. Each record gives: D gene, clone size, J gene, V gene, CDR3 DNA, CDR3 protein. A D gene is named only where the DNA matches it firmly. Only some rows state a clone size, as once, few, many or a class for expanded clones.

TRBD1 | NA | TRBJ2-5 | TRBV29-1 | TGCAGCGCTCCCACAGGGGGCTGGGAGACCCAGTACTTC | CSAPTGGWETQYF
NA | NA | TRBJ2-7 | TRBV27 | TGTGCCAGCAGTACCGGACCCCGATACGAGCAGTACTTC | CASSTGPRYEQYF
NA | few | TRBJ2-2 | TRBV21-1 | TGTGCCAGCACATTCTTGGGCCCCTTGGCGGGAGTGATCTTTTCGAACACCGGGGAGCTGTTTTTT | CASTFLGPLAGVIFSNTGELFF
NA | few | TRBJ2-5 | TRBV3-1 | TGTGCCAGCAGCCTTTGGGAGTTGGGGGAAGAGACCCAGTACTTC | CASSLWELGEETQYF
NA | NA | TRBJ2-2 | TRBV5-5 | TGTGCCAGCAGCTTGGAGGGGGGAGACACCGGGGAGCTGTTTTTT | CASSLEGGDTGELFF
TRBD2 | NA | TRBJ2-3 | TRBV7-3 | TGTGCCAGCAGCCCGGGGACTAGCGGAGGGGGAGATACGCAGTATTTT | CASSPGTSGGGDTQYF
NA | many | TRBJ1-1 | TRBV7-2 | TGTGCCAGCAGCTCCTTCGGGCGGGGAACGCGCACTGAAGCTTTCTTT | CASSSFGRGTRTEAFF
TRBD1 | few | TRBJ1-6 | TRBV7-2 | TGTGCCAGCAGCTTATGGTTAGGGGGCGCCTATAATTCACCCCTCCACTTT | CASSLWLGGAYNSPLHF
NA | NA | TRBJ2-7 | TRBV28 | TGTGCCAGCAGTTTATTATCCCCCGGGACGGGTTACTACGAGCAGTACTTC | CASSLLSPGTGYYEQYF
NA | NA | TRBJ2-5 | TRBV15 | TGTGCCACCAGCAGAGATTTTTTGGATGGGTCCCAAGAGACCCAGTACTTC | CATSRDFLDGSQETQYF
TRBD2 | NA | TRBJ2-3 | TRBV4-1 | TGCGCCAGCAGCCCCCGTGCGGGAGAAACAGATACGCAGTATTTT | CASSPRAGETDTQYF
TRBD1 | few | TRBJ1-5 | TRBV12-3/TRBV12-4 | TGTGCCAGCAGTGTGACAGGGATGGGGAATCAGCCCCAGCATTTT | CASSVTGMGNQPQHF
TRBD1 | NA | TRBJ1-6 | TRBV18 | TGTGCCAGCTCAAGGCAGGGGGCGACTAATTCACCCCTCCACTTT | CASSRQGATNSPLHF
NA | few | TRBJ1-5 | TRBV18 | TGTGCCAGCTCACTATATGACCGACCTCAGCCCCAGCATTTT | CASSLYDRPQPQHF
NA | many | TRBJ1-1 | TRBV7-9 | TGTGCCAGCAGCTGGGGCGACGGTATGAACACTGAAGCTTTCTTT | CASSWGDGMNTEAFF
NA | few | TRBJ2-1 | TRBV29-1 | TGCAGCGTTGAGGCGGTGACGGGGAATGAGCAGTTCTTC | CSVEAVTGNEQFF
NA | few | TRBJ1-1 | TRBV4-1 | TGCGCCAGCACCCAAGCCTACAACACTGAAGCTTTCTTT | CASTQAYNTEAFF
NA | NA | TRBJ1-5 | TRBV6-5 | TGTGCCAGCAGTCGTAGACAGGACTGGCCCCAGCATTTT | CASSRRQDWPQHF
NA | many | TRBJ2-2 | TRBV5-1 | TGCGCCAGCAGCTTGAGGGACACAGCTTCCGGGGAGCTGTTTTTT | CASSLRDTASGELFF
NA | few | TRBJ2-5 | TRBV29-1 | TGCAGCGTTTCCCCAATACGACAGCAAGAGACCCAGTACTTC | CSVSPIRQQETQYF
NA | many | TRBJ2-1 | TRBV10-3 | TGTGCCATCAGTGATTTGGATGAGCAGTTCTTC | CAISDLDEQFF
NA | many | TRBJ2-7 | TRBV7-6 | TGTGCCAGCAGCTCAAATTATAAGGGGCCCTCCTACGAGCAGTACTTC | CASSSNYKGPSYEQYF
NA | NA | TRBJ2-1 | TRBV6-5 | TGTGCCAGCAGTTACTCATATTTCGAGGGACACTCCTACAATGAGCAGTTCTTC | CASSYSYFEGHSYNEQFF
TRBD1 | NA | TRBJ2-2 | TRBV27 | TGTGCCAGCAGTAAAAAGGGACAGGAGAACACCGGGGAGCTGTTTTTT | CASSKKGQENTGELFF
NA | NA | TRBJ2-3 | TRBV5-1 | TGCGCCAGCAGCTTGGGGCCGGGACCCTCAACAGATACGCAGTATTTT | CASSLGPGPSTDTQYF
NA | NA | TRBJ1-5 | TRBV20-1 | TGCAGTGCTAGAGATCCCTGGGGTCAGCCCCAGCATTTT | CSARDPWGQPQHF
NA | many | TRBJ2-1 | TRBV5-1 | TGCGCCAGCAGCTTGGGCGTGGAGCAGTTCTTC | CASSLGVEQFF
TRBD2 | NA | TRBJ2-6 | TRBV6-5 | TGTGCCAGCAGGTCCGGACTAGCTGGACCCGGGGCCAACGTCCTGACTTTC | CASRSGLAGPGANVLTF
NA | NA | TRBJ2-1 | TRBV27 | TGTGCCAGCAGTCCAGATAACAATGAGCAGTTCTTC | CASSPDNNEQFF
NA | few | TRBJ1-1 | TRBV29-1 | TGCAGCGTTGAAGCCCGGGTCTCGGACACTGAAGCTTTCTTT | CSVEARVSDTEAFF
NA | many | TRBJ2-3 | TRBV5-4 | TGTGCCAGCAGCTCCCTAAGAAAGGCAGATACGCAGTATTTT | CASSSLRKADTQYF
NA | NA | TRBJ2-7 | TRBV25-1 | TGTGCCAGCAGTGAATGGGGGTTTGGGGGCCGAAACGAGCAGTACTTC | CASSEWGFGGRNEQYF
NA | few | TRBJ2-2 | TRBV7-7 | TGTGCCACCAAGGACACTTTGAACACCGGGGAGCTGTTTTTT | CATKDTLNTGELFF
NA | many | TRBJ1-1 | TRBV27 | TGTGCCAGCAGTTGGCGGGGCGGGAACACTGAAGCTTTCTTT | CASSWRGGNTEAFF
NA | many | TRBJ2-3 | TRBV29-1 | TGCAGCGTTGAAGACCTGACAGACACAGATACGCAGTATTTT | CSVEDLTDTDTQYF
NA | few | TRBJ2-3 | TRBV10-3 | TGTGCCACTCAAGTTGCGGCGGGGACAGATACGCAGTATTTT | CATQVAAGTDTQYF
TRBD2 | NA | TRBJ2-3 | TRBV6-5 | TGTGCCAGCAGTTACTCGAGCGGGAGCGCAGATACGCAGTATTTT | CASSYSSGSADTQYF
TRBD1 | few | TRBJ1-1 | TRBV6-1 | TGTGCCAGCAGCCCTGGGACAGGGCTGGGGACTGAAGCTTTCTTT | CASSPGTGLGTEAFF
NA | many | TRBJ2-5 | TRBV29-1 | TGCAGCGTGGGACCCACCCGGGAGACCCAGTACTTC | CSVGPTRETQYF
NA | NA | TRBJ1-2 | TRBV11-2 | TGTGCCAGCAGCGGGGTACTACGGCGGGGAAAAGCTAACTATGGCTACACCTTC | CASSGVLRRGKANYGYTF
NA | NA | TRBJ2-6 | TRBV24-1 | TGTGCCACCAGTGACCTTCCTTTCTCTGGGGCCAACGTCCTGACTTTC | CATSDLPFSGANVLTF
TRBD1 | NA | TRBJ1-1 | TRBV5-1 | TGCGCCAGCAGCCTGGGGACAGGGAATGAAGCTTTCTTT | CASSLGTGNEAFF
NA | few | TRBJ1-5 | TRBV6-2/TRBV6-3 | TGTGCCAGCAGTTACCCAACCTCGACTGGGCAGGGTCAGCCCCAGCATTTT | CASSYPTSTGQGQPQHF
TRBD1 | few | TRBJ2-1 | TRBV4-1 | TGCGCCAGCAGCCACCCCTCGACAGGGAATTACAATGAGCAGTTCTTC | CASSHPSTGNYNEQFF
TRBD1 | few | TRBJ2-1 | TRBV3-1 | TGTGCCAGCAGCCAAGGGGGACAGGGCCCCTACAATGAGCAGTTCTTC | CASSQGGQGPYNEQFF
NA | NA | TRBJ1-6 | TRBV20-1 | TGCAGTGCTAGAGAGAGGGGTTCACCCCTCCACTTT | CSARERGSPLHF
TRBD1 | few | TRBJ1-1 | TRBV4-1 | TGCGCCAGCAGCCAAGACAGACAGGGTGGTACTGAAGCTTTCTTT | CASSQDRQGGTEAFF
TRBD1 | NA | TRBJ2-7 | TRBV7-3 | TGTGCCAGCAGCTTAATTGGGACAGGGGAGGACGAGCAGTACTTC | CASSLIGTGEDEQYF
TRBD1 | NA | TRBJ2-7 | TRBV6-5 | TGTGCCAGCAGTTACTCGGACGGGACAGGGTACAACGAGCAGTACTTC | CASSYSDGTGYNEQYF
NA | few | TRBJ1-2 | TRBV25-1 | TGTGCCAGCAGTGACGGCGGTAACTATGGCTACACCTTC | CASSDGGNYGYTF